One and the same sample provided the 31 T cell receptor beta chains below, sequenced in a study of blood T cell repertoires in COVID-19. Libraries were prepared by immunoSEQ multiplex PCR; TCRdb keeps only in-frame clonotypes and omits some of them. This table has 300,000 or so clones, 75% to 90% appearing once. Sequencing was done on a sample of peripheral blood. The source of these receptors is a woman in her 40s who had recovered from COVID-19.

The rearrangement links TRBV7-9 to TRBJ2-7; TRBD2 might be the D (6 bases). This CDR3 is built from 13 residues. V shed 4 bases and J shed 3 bases, with 10 bases lying between them. Germline CDR1 and CDR2: SEHNR and FQNEAQ (reference sequence). The chain's CDR3 is CASSSGSHYEQYF. CDR3 sequence (DNA): TGTGCCAGCAGCTCCGGGAGCCACTACGAGCAGTACTTC.

The CDR3, as DNA: TGTGCCAGCAGTCGCGCGGGAGAAACAGATACGCAGTATTTT. Its translation: CASSRAGETDTQYF. The genes are TRBV6-5 and TRBJ2-3; 7 nucleotides align to TRBD2. The germline CDR1 and CDR2 sequences are MNHEY and SVGAGI. V trimming: 5 bases; J trimming: 3 bases; junction bases outside the gene matches: 5. This CDR3 region has 14 residues.

The rearrangement links TRBV2 to TRBJ1-5, with 8 positions matching TRBD1. The germline gives CDR1 SNHLY, CDR2 FYNNEI. This CDR3 comprises 14 residues. V trimming: 5 bases; J trimming: 5 bases; junction bases outside the gene matches: 5. The CDR3 loop is CASSKDREDQPQHF. The CDR3 coding sequence is TGTGCCAGCAGTAAGGACAGGGAGGATCAGCCCCAGCATTTT.

The gene calls are TRBV5-1 and TRBJ2-7; TRBD1 matches at 7 bases. Losses at the gene ends were 0 bases for V and 3 bases for J; bases not matched to a gene: 0. This CDR3 has 13 residues. The germline CDR1 and CDR2 sequences are SGHRS and YFSETQ. As DNA, the CDR3 is TGCGCCAGCAGCTTGGGGACAGGCTACGAGCAGTACTTC. It codes for CASSLGTGYEQYF.

The rearrangement joins TRBV2 to TRBJ1-5; 7 nucleotides agree with TRBD1. J lost 4 bases, V lost 6 bases, and 6 bases had no gene match. The CDR3 has 14 residues. CDR1 is SNHLY and CDR2 is FYNNEI in the germline V gene. This CDR3 reads CASRGRQGNQPQHF. The CDR3 DNA reads TGTGCCAGCAGGGGTCGACAGGGAAATCAGCCCCAGCATTTT.

This clone was recorded only once. The genes are TRBV9 and TRBJ1-6; 7 bases match TRBD1. Germline trimming cut 0 bases from V and 5 bases from J; bases unmatched to any gene: 11. The CDR3 has 18 amino acids. The germline V gene encodes CDR1 SGDLS and CDR2 YYNGEE. DNA of the CDR3: TGTGCCAGCAGCGTAGGGGATTCAGGAGGGGGCCATAATTCACCCCTCCACTTT. Protein: CASSVGDSGGGHNSPLHF.

The chain is built from TRBV29-1 and TRBJ2-7, with a weak D call TRBD1 (5 bases). The V gene lost 3 bases and the J gene lost 1 base, with 7 bases spanning the gap. Germline V gene data show CDR1 as SQVTM and CDR2 as ANQGSEA. CDR3 length: 12 amino acids. The CDR3 DNA reads as TGCAGCGTTGATGACAGTTCCTACGAGCAGTACTTC. Its translation is CSVDDSSYEQYF.

The rearrangement joins TRBV6-5 to TRBJ1-2; 10 nucleotides match TRBD1. The trim removed 4 bases at V and 6 bases at J, leaving 8 bases unmatched. The germline CDR1 and CDR2 sequences are MNHEY and SVGAGI. The CDR3 totals 15 residues. The CDR3 region is CASSLPPGQGHGYTF. Written as DNA, the CDR3 is TGTGCCAGCAGTTTGCCCCCGGGACAGGGGCATGGCTACACCTTC.

V and J are TRBV2 and TRBJ1-2; D gene ambiguous. Trimming took 7 bases from V and 0 from J, leaving 12 bases between them. Germline lookup yields CDR1 SNHLY and CDR2 FYNNEI. There are 14 residues in the CDR3. The CDR3 DNA reads TGTGCCAGCAAAGAGGCTCCTTCTAACTATGGCTACACCTTC. The encoded protein is CASKEAPSNYGYTF. The full variable domain, with the rest looked up from reference TRBV2 and TRBJ1-2, is EPEVTQTPSHQVTQMGQEVILRCVPISNHLYFYWYRQILGQKVEFLVSFYNNEISEKSEIFDDQFSVERPDGSNFTLKIRSTKLEDSAMYFCASKEAPSNYGYTFGSGTRLTVV.

V is TRBV18 and J is TRBJ2-1; 10 bases align to TRBD1. Germline-derived CDR1 and CDR2 are KGHSH and LQKENI. The CDR3 is 15 residues long. V lost 6 bases, J lost 2 bases, and 4 bases stayed unmatched. CDR3 loop: CASSPGTGAYNEQFF. For the CDR3, the DNA is TGTGCCAGCTCTCCCGGGACAGGGGCCTACAATGAGCAGTTCTTC.

This clone was found a few times. The chain is built from TRBV5-5 and TRBJ2-6; 10 nucleotides align to TRBD1. Germline-derived CDR1 and CDR2 are SGHKS and YYEKEE (reference sequence). V lost 0 bases, J lost 2 bases, and 11 bases stayed unmatched. The CDR3 is 20 amino acids. The CDR3 DNA is TGTGCCAGCAGCTTGGGGTTTAGGACAGGGGGTCATACTGGGGCCAACGTCCTGACTTTC. Protein sequence: CASSLGFRTGGHTGANVLTF.

J is TRBJ2-1 and V is TRBV18, with 9 bases lining up with TRBD1. CDR1 KGHSH and CDR2 LQKENI come from the germline V gene. The CDR3 sequence is 19 residues long. V shed 2 bases, J shed 2 bases, and the junction held 13 bases outside the gene matches. This chain's CDR3 is CASSPITRAGQGTYNEQFF. In nucleotides, the CDR3 is TGTGCCAGCTCACCAATTACACGAGCGGGACAGGGCACCTACAATGAGCAGTTCTTC.

This clone appeared once. V usage is TRBV2 and J usage is TRBJ2-2; TRBD2 matches at 7 bases. Germline V gene lookup returns CDR1 SNHLY and CDR2 FYNNEI. The CDR3 is 19 residues long. V gave up 4 bases and J gave up 0 bases; unmatched junction bases: 14. CDR3 sequence: CASSGLNGGGLPNTGELFF. CDR3 coding DNA: TGTGCCAGCAGTGGGCTGAATGGCGGGGGACTACCGAACACCGGGGAGCTGTTTTTT. The whole variable domain, remainder taken from reference TRBV2 and TRBJ2-2, is EPEVTQTPSHQVTQMGQEVILRCVPISNHLYFYWYRQILGQKVEFLVSFYNNEISEKSEIFDDQFSVERPDGSNFTLKIRSTKLEDSAMYFCASSGLNGGGLPNTGELFFGEGSRLTVL.

A single count supports this clone. This chain uses TRBV19 with TRBJ1-2, with D maybe TRBD1 (5 bases). Germline V gene data show CDR1 as LNHDA and CDR2 as SQIVND (reference sequence). The V end was cut by 4 bases, the J end by 0 bases, with 15 bases between. The CDR3 has 16 residues. The CDR3 coding sequence is TGTGCCAGTAGTACTACGAAGGGCAGGGCTAACTATGGCTACACCTTC. Translating gives CASSTTKGRANYGYTF.

This clone was seen a few times. The CDR3 loop is CASSFTGRAEAFF. As DNA, the CDR3 is TGTGCCAGCAGTTTTACAGGGAGGGCTGAAGCTTTCTTT. The chain employs TRBV12-3 or TRBV12-4 and TRBJ1-1, with D tentatively TRBD1 (6 bases). The CDR3 length is 13 residues. Trimming took 3 bases from V and 6 from J, leaving 11 bases between them.

The genes are TRBV19 and TRBJ2-1; tentatively, D is TRBD2 (6 bases). CDR1 is LNHDA, CDR2 SQIVND, per germline (reference sequence). This CDR3 has 11 amino acids. V lost 3 bases to trimming and J lost 9 bases, with 6 bases between them. The DNA of the CDR3 is TGTGCCAGTAGTATGCGGGGTGAGCAGTTCTTC. Its translation is CASSMRGEQFF.

This sequence joins TRBV10-3 and TRBJ2-3; D possibly corresponds to TRBD2 (5 bases). V shed 9 bases and J shed 0 bases, with 10 bases lying between them. Germline V lookup: CDR1 ENHRY, CDR2 SYGVKD. The CDR3 extends over 13 amino acids. The CDR3 loop is CAIAVPSTDTQYF. Written as DNA, the CDR3 is TGTGCCATAGCGGTCCCTAGCACAGATACGCAGTATTTT.

The V gene is TRBV5-4, the J gene TRBJ2-3; D is possibly TRBD1 (6 bases). CDR1 and CDR2 (germline): SGHNT, YYREEE (reference sequence). Trimming pared 0 bases from V and 0 bases from J, leaving 11 bases between. The length of the CDR3 is 16 residues. As DNA, the CDR3 is TGTGCCAGCAGCTTGGGAGCAGGGGTCAGCACAGATACGCAGTATTTT. The encoded protein is CASSLGAGVSTDTQYF.

The rearrangement links TRBV27 to TRBJ1-1; maybe TRBD1 (5 bases). The germline gives CDR1 MNHEY, CDR2 SMNVEV (reference sequence). CDR3 length: 13 residues. V shed 1 base and J shed 5 bases, with 8 bases lying between them. In DNA, the CDR3 is TGTGCCAGCAGTTTATTGGGGGGGACTGAAGCTTTCTTT. Amino acid sequence: CASSLLGGTEAFF.

This clone was counted a single time. The chain links TRBV19 to TRBJ1-5; no firm D call. This CDR3 is built from 15 residues. Trimming pared 0 bases from V and 7 bases from J, leaving 13 bases between. Per the germline V gene, CDR1 is LNHDA and CDR2 is SQIVND (reference sequence). CDR3 sequence reads: CASSIDLPLVQPQHF. The CDR3 region has the DNA TGTGCCAGTAGTATAGATCTACCCTTAGTACAGCCCCAGCATTTT. The full variable domain, completed using reference TRBV19 and TRBJ1-5, is DGGITQSPKYLFRKEGQNVTLSCEQNLNHDAMYWYRQDPGQGLRLIYYSQIVNDFQKGDIAEGYSVSREKKESFPLTVTSAQKNPTAFYLCASSIDLPLVQPQHFGDGTRLSIL.

V usage is TRBV6-5 and J usage is TRBJ2-2; 12 bases are a match to TRBD2. This CDR3 is 15 amino acids long. The V segment lost 7 bases and the J segment 6 bases; nucleotides outside the gene matches: 6. Looked up from germline, CDR1 is MNHEY and CDR2 is SVGAGI. CDR3 nucleotide sequence: TGTGCCAGCACCCTAGCGGGGGGGTACCCCGGGGAGCTGTTTTTT. It encodes CASTLAGGYPGELFF.

The V and J genes are TRBV5-4 and TRBJ2-3, with D tentatively TRBD2 (5 bases). With 1 base removed from V and 4 bases from J, the gap between germline ends came to 13 bases. The CDR3 is 15 amino acids. Germline V gives CDR1 SGHNT, CDR2 YYREEE (reference sequence). CDR3 nucleotide sequence: TGTGCCAGCAGCTTGCGGGGTTTGAGGCCAGATACGCAGTATTTT. It translates to CASSLRGLRPDTQYF.

The count of this clone is one. The chain employs TRBV11-2 and TRBJ2-3, with 9 bases that match TRBD2. CDR3 length equals 18 residues. J was trimmed by 1 base and V by 3 bases; bases with no gene match: 11. Per germline, CDR1 SGHAT and CDR2 FQNNGV. The CDR3 spells CASSFSSGSGGRTDTQYF. As DNA, the CDR3 is TGTGCCAGCAGCTTTTCTTCGGGTAGCGGGGGTCGCACAGATACGCAGTATTTT.

The V gene is TRBV4-1, the J gene TRBJ2-5; TRBD2 matches at 14 bases. Germline-derived CDR1 and CDR2 are MGHRA and YSYEKL. V was pared by 4 bases and J by 1 base, with 8 bases of the junction left unmatched. The CDR3 covers 18 residues. CDR3 region: CASSPWTSGGPSQETQYF. CDR3 sequence (DNA): TGCGCCAGCAGCCCCTGGACTAGCGGGGGGCCGTCCCAAGAGACCCAGTACTTC.

This chain links TRBV4-3 with TRBJ1-5; D is unresolved. This CDR3 has 18 residues. Germline V CDR1 and CDR2: LGHNA, YSLEER. Trimming took 1 base from V and 4 from J, leaving 20 bases between them. The CDR3 DNA sequence: TGCGCCAGCAGCCAAGCCCCTCTGAGGGAGGGTGGAAATCAGCCCCAGCATTTT. This codes for CASSQAPLREGGNQPQHF.

The chain carries TRBV19 and TRBJ2-1; D remains unclear. This CDR3 comprises 12 residues. V was clipped by 1 base and J by 8 bases, with 6 bases between them. CDR1 is LNHDA, CDR2 SQIVND, per germline (reference sequence). The CDR3 here is CASSIAEDEQFF. DNA of the CDR3: TGTGCCAGTAGTATAGCTGAGGATGAGCAGTTCTTC.

The chain uses TRBV18 and TRBJ2-7; D is undetermined. V shed 2 bases and J shed 4 bases, with 9 bases lying between them. This CDR3 comprises 13 residues. From germline, CDR1 is KGHSH and CDR2 LQKENI. The CDR3 DNA is TGTGCCAGCTCACCAGGGCTCTTTTACGAGCAGTACTTC. Translation gives CASSPGLFYEQYF.

This clone has more than one count but fewer than ten. J is TRBJ1-2 and V is TRBV10-2; 7 nucleotides align to TRBD1. Germline CDR1 is WSHSY and CDR2 is SAAADI. The CDR3 runs to 14 residues. V trimming: 4 bases; J trimming: 1 base; junction bases outside the gene matches: 3. The CDR3 coding sequence is TGCGCCAGCAGTGTTCAGGGGGATAACTATGGCTACACCTTC. It specifies CASSVQGDNYGYTF.

V and J are TRBV15 and TRBJ2-3; 8 bases fit TRBD2. The CDR3 totals 15 residues. Germline assignment: CDR1 LNHNV and CDR2 YYDKDF (reference sequence). Trimming removed 1 base from V and 4 bases from J; junction bases left unmatched: 4. The CDR3 DNA reads as TGTGCCACCAGCAGAGGGGCGGGGGGATCAGATACGCAGTATTTT. Protein sequence: CATSRGAGGSDTQYF.

The chain couples TRBV4-3 to TRBJ2-1; 11 positions agree with TRBD1. The germline gives CDR1 LGHNA, CDR2 YSLEER. With 5 bases clipped from V and 9 bases from J, the junction kept 9 bases outside the gene matches. The CDR3 is 15 amino acids. CDR3 in DNA: TGCGCCAGCAGCAACCGGGACAGGGGGTATGTTGAGCAGTTCTTC. As protein: CASSNRDRGYVEQFF.

In nucleotides, the CDR3 is TGCAGCGTTGAGGAACCCAGGGCCGGTACGCAGTATTTT. Amino acids: CSVEEPRAGTQYF. The rearrangement uses TRBV29-1 and TRBJ2-3; D may be TRBD1 (5 bases). This CDR3 has 13 amino acids. Between the trimmed V and J ends, which lost 3 bases and 8 bases, there was a span of 15 bases. Germline V gives CDR1 SQVTM, CDR2 ANQGSEA.